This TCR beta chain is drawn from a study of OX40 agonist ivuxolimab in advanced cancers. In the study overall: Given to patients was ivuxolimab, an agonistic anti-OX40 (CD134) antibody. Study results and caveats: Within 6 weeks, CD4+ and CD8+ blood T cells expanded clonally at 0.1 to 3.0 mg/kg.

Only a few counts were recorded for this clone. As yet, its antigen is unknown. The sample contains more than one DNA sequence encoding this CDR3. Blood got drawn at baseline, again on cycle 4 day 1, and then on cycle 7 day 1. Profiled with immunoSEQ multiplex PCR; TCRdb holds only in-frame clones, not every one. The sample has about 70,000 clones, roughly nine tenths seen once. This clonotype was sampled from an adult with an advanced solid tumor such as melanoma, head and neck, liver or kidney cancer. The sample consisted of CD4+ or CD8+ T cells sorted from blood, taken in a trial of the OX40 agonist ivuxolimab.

In DNA, the CDR3 is TGTGCCAGCAGCGGAGGACTAGCGGGTTACAATGAGCAGTTCTTC. Its translation is CASSGGLAGYNEQFF. The chain joins TRBV11-2 to TRBJ2-1; 11 bases are shared with TRBD2. The germline V gene encodes CDR1 SGHAT and CDR2 FQNNGV. The CDR3 runs 15 residues. J was trimmed by 4 bases and V by 5 bases; bases with no gene match: 4. Combining the CDR3 with reference TRBV11-2 and TRBJ2-1 gives the whole variable domain EAGVAQSPRYKIIEKRQSVAFWCNPISGHATLYWYQQILGQGPKLLIQFQNNGVVDDSQLPKDRFSAERLKGVDSTLKIQPAKLEDSAVYLCASSGGLAGYNEQFFGPGTRLTVL.